This TCR beta chain was sequenced during a study of blood T cells in healthy people across ages. Total RNA was isolated from each sample in quantities of at least 5 micrograms. The CDR3 covers 18 residues. The ends lost 1 base at V and 4 bases at J; junction bases unmatched: 12. Germline assignment: CDR1 LGHNA and CDR2 YSLEER. Using a J-beta primer mix together with a sample-barcoded 5' primer, a second PCR was run for about 6 to 11 cycles. TCRdb re-derived calls from the 5' RACE reads in MiXCR, one entry per CDR3 protein. The top ten clones hold 25% to 35% of a sample with 700,000 or so distinct CDR3 sequences, 35% to 50% of them seen once.

Sequenced input: blood. This sequence joins TRBV4-3 and TRBJ2-1, with TRBD1 matching over 8 bases. This TCR was sampled from an elderly man in good health. The DNA of the CDR3 is TGCGCCAGCAGCCAAGCAACCTGGGGAACAGGGGGTTACAATGAGCAGTTCTTC. It translates to CASSQATWGTGGYNEQFF.